The T cell receptor (beta chain) described here comes from a study of monozygotic twins with inflammatory bowel disease. Findings of the study overall: IBD patients shared fewer clonotypes with other individuals than healthy twins, especially patients with disease activity signs. The analysis failed to separate different T cell subtypes.

This CDR3 comprises 14 residues. Template switching was used to attach UMIs, which incorporated a 6-nucleotide sample barcode. Reanalyzing the 5' RACE reads, TCRdb keeps one entry per CDR3 protein, without DNA. This sample carries 200,000 to 250,000 distinct CDR3 sequences, with 1.6% going to the ten biggest clones. Donors gave over 2 ml of blood apiece. With respect to this clonotype: Its antigen is currently unknown.

The specimen was blood. This chain uses TRBV12-3 or TRBV12-4 with TRBJ1-1; TCRdb's D gene call, TRBD1, goes unchecked for lack of DNA. This TCR was recovered from a human donor with ulcerative colitis or Crohn's disease, or a healthy co-twin of an affected twin (not recorded which). CDR3 residues: CASSYTRENTEAFF.